The 5 T cell receptor beta chains given below trace back to one sample, sequenced in a study of CD8 T cells in ankylosing spondylitis (dated by TCRdb to between 2016 and 2019). Library preparation used 5' RACE. The instrument was an Illumina HiSeq 2500. TCRdb reworked the public reads: Q25 trimming with fastp, MiXCR clone assembly, productive beta chains retained. Records with the same CDR3 protein are collapsed into one entry carrying the most frequent genes and DNA. The table for this sample lists approximately 220,000 distinct CDR3 sequences; 10% to 13% of them were counted only once. The ten largest account for 21% of the sample. The sequencing sample was made of blood, either unsorted or a sorted T cell fraction (not recorded which). Receptors were obtained from a male donor with ankylosing spondylitis or in good health (not recorded which).

This clonotype was counted many times. The V gene is TRBV29-1, the J gene TRBJ1-1; 7 nucleotides match TRBD1. This CDR3 comprises 15 residues. The V gene's germline CDR1 is SQVTM and CDR2 ANQGSEA. The V and J ends lost 2 bases and 6 bases, in that order; junction bases with no gene match: 12. The CDR3 loop is CSVEPQRGLVSEAFF. In DNA form, the CDR3 reads TGCAGCGTTGAACCCCAAAGGGGGCTGGTGTCTGAAGCTTTCTTT.

This clonotype was seen repeatedly, ten times or more. The chain has TRBV5-1 and TRBJ1-2; D not resolved. Trimming took 0 bases from V and 0 from J, leaving 12 bases between them. Looked up from germline, CDR1 is SGHRS and CDR2 is YFSETQ. This CDR3 contains 16 residues. CDR3 in DNA: TGCGCCAGCAGCTTGGCCGATCTCAACCCTAACTATGGCTACACCTTC. It yields the protein CASSLADLNPNYGYTF.

This clonotype was observed many times. The chain's CDR3 is CASSFGTATTNYGYTF. DNA for the CDR3: TGTGCCAGCAGCTTCGGGACAGCTACTACTAACTATGGCTACACCTTC. The chain is built from TRBV7-2 and TRBJ1-2; 7 bases fit TRBD1. Germline V gene lookup returns CDR1 SGHTA and CDR2 FQGNSA. The CDR3 spans 16 residues. V lost 3 bases and J lost 0; bases outside the gene matches: 7.

This clonotype was counted ten times or more. V gene TRBV29-1 combines with J gene TRBJ2-7; 9 bases agree with TRBD1. Germline-derived CDR1 and CDR2 are SQVTM and ANQGSEA. CDR3 length: 12 amino acids. V shed 4 bases, J shed 6 bases, and the junction held 4 bases outside the gene matches. The CDR3 sequence is CSVGGTGIEQYF. The CDR3 DNA follows: TGCAGCGTTGGTGGGACAGGGATCGAGCAGTACTTC.

This clonotype turned up a few times. V gene TRBV24-1 combines with J gene TRBJ1-5; unclear D gene. With 5 bases removed from V and 6 bases from J, the gap between germline ends came to 7 bases. Germline V lookup: CDR1 KGHDR, CDR2 SFDVKD. The CDR3 length is 12 residues. The CDR3 sequence is CATSAWGQPQHF. The DNA for the CDR3 is TGTGCCACCAGTGCCTGGGGTCAGCCCCAGCATTTT.